The 21 T cell receptor beta chains reported below all come from one sample, sequenced in a study of OX40 agonist ivuxolimab in advanced cancers. This table comes from immunoSEQ multiplex PCR, and its TCRdb copy is limited to in-frame clones, with some not included. The data contain 67,000 or so clones, around 86% of them seen just once; the ten biggest clones take up about 1%. Sequences were derived from CD4+ or CD8+ T cells sorted from blood, sampled in a trial of the OX40 agonist ivuxolimab. Source of these receptors: an adult with an advanced solid tumor such as melanoma, head and neck, liver or kidney cancer.

The chain joins TRBV5-1 to TRBJ1-1; D is uncertain. Trimming stripped 1 base from V and 4 bases from J, with 11 bases between. The length of the CDR3 is 14 residues. Germline CDR1 reads SGHRS; CDR2 reads YFSETQ. The CDR3 DNA reads as TGCGCCAGCAGCTTGAGTACCCTTACCACTGAAGCTTTCTTT. Translated: CASSLSTLTTEAFF.

The chain is built from TRBV28 and TRBJ2-6; tentative D call: TRBD1 (5 bases). V lost 3 bases and J lost 0, with 6 bases in between. There are 15 residues in the CDR3. Germline lookup yields CDR1 MDHEN and CDR2 SYDVKM. CDR3 sequence: CASSLGPSGANVLTF. Written as DNA, the CDR3 is TGTGCCAGCAGTTTGGGGCCCTCTGGGGCCAACGTCCTGACTTTC.

The chain links TRBV6-4 to TRBJ2-1; possibly TRBD2 for D (6 bases). V lost 0 bases and J 9 bases, leaving 12 bases between the germline ends. The CDR3 loop spans 14 amino acids. Germline lookup yields CDR1 MRHNA and CDR2 SNTAGT. CDR3 in amino acids: CASSDSWDSGEQFF. The CDR3 region has the DNA TGTGCCAGCAGTGACTCCTGGGATAGCGGTGAGCAGTTCTTC.

Written as DNA, the CDR3 is TGTGCCAGCAGCCCGATTATTGGGATCCAAGAGACCCAGTACTTC. Translation gives CASSPIIGIQETQYF. The V and J genes are TRBV7-9 and TRBJ2-5; D uncertain. Deletions cut 5 bases from V and 1 base from J, with 14 bases between. This CDR3 has 15 amino acids. The V gene's germline CDR1 is SEHNR and CDR2 FQNEAQ (reference sequence).

This clone turned up a few times. The chain is built from TRBV2 and TRBJ2-7; D perhaps matches TRBD1 (6 bases). Trimming left V 6 bases short and J 6 bases short, with 21 bases between. The CDR3 is made up of 15 amino acids. CDR1 is SNHLY, CDR2 FYNNEI, per germline. The CDR3 spells CASSLQTGTLFEQYF. The CDR3 DNA follows: TGTGCCAGCAGCCTACAGACCGGGACACTTTTCGAGCAGTACTTC.

CDR3 protein: CASSPAGPGASSYEQYF. In nucleotides, the CDR3 is TGTGCCAGCAGCCCTGCGGGTCCCGGGGCCTCCTCCTACGAGCAGTACTTC. The chain uses TRBV7-8 and TRBJ2-5, with D perhaps TRBD1 or TRBD2 (5 bases each). The end of the DNA is better explained by TRBJ2-7, so the J call may be wrong. Per the germline V gene, CDR1 is SGHVS and CDR2 is FQNEAQ. This CDR3 spans 17 amino acids.

With respect to this clone: At one end, the junction sequence differs from germline, possibly due to a read error. The genes are TRBV10-3 and TRBJ2-7; D gene unclear. CDR3 size: 11 residues. Germline V CDR1 and CDR2: ENHRY, SYGVKD. Here the CDR3 DNA reads TGTGCCGTCAGTGAGTCTTACGAGCAGTACTTC. Its translation is CAVSESYEQYF.

This clone was seen a single time. The chain is built from TRBV7-3 and TRBJ2-1; 13 bases align to TRBD2. The CDR3 extends over 14 amino acids. The germline CDR1 and CDR2 sequences are SGHTA and FQGTGA. Trimming at V came to 3 bases and at J to 9 bases, leaving 2 bases not matched to a gene. The CDR3 coding sequence is TGTGCCAGCAGCTTGGGGACTAGCGGGACTGAGCAGTTCTTC. Protein product: CASSLGTSGTEQFF.

V usage is TRBV11-1 and J usage is TRBJ2-7; TRBD2 matches at 8 bases. The CDR3 covers 14 residues. Germline V gives CDR1 SGHAT, CDR2 FQDESV (reference sequence). With V trimmed by 0 bases and J by 3 bases, 1 base remained unmatched. As DNA, the CDR3 is TGTGCCAGCAGCTTAGCGGGACTAGGCTACGAGCAGTACTTC. This encodes CASSLAGLGYEQYF.

The chain joins TRBV10-2 to TRBJ1-5; 9 bases are a match to TRBD1. With V trimmed by 6 bases and J by 3 bases, 12 bases remained unmatched. The CDR3 totals 17 residues. Germline loops: CDR1 WSHSY, CDR2 SAAADI. The CDR3 DNA is TGCGCCAGCAGCCGGGGACAGGGCGGATGGAACAATCAGCCCCAGCATTTT. It specifies CASSRGQGGWNNQPQHF.

The rearrangement uses TRBV4-2 and TRBJ2-7; the D gene is possibly TRBD2 (6 bases). V was shortened by 3 bases and J by 5 bases, with 14 bases between the two germline ends. Per the germline V gene, CDR1 is LGHNA and CDR2 is YNFKEQ. The CDR3 totals 14 residues. DNA for the CDR3: TGTGCCAGCAGCCAGGCCAGCGGGCTGGACGAGCAGTACTTC. It translates to CASSQASGLDEQYF.

The V call is TRBV9, the J call TRBJ1-1, with D unclear. This CDR3 is 14 amino acids long. Per germline, CDR1 SGDLS and CDR2 YYNGEE. V lost 0 bases and J lost 1, with 7 bases in between. The CDR3 sequence is CASSVVPENTEAFF. DNA of the CDR3: TGTGCCAGCAGCGTAGTCCCGGAGAACACTGAAGCTTTCTTT.

The V gene is TRBV9, the J gene TRBJ2-5, with TRBD2 identical over 13 bases. CDR3 length: 16 amino acids. From germline, CDR1 is SGDLS and CDR2 YYNGEE. V gave up 3 bases and J gave up 2 bases; unmatched junction bases: 4. CDR3 coding DNA: TGTGCCAGCAGCGGGACTAGCGGGAGAGGGCAAGAGACCCAGTACTTC. Its translation: CASSGTSGRGQETQYF.

The CDR3, as DNA: TGTGCCAGCAGCGTGCTAGCGGGGTTCTCCTACAATGAGCAGTTCTTC. Protein product: CASSVLAGFSYNEQFF. V and J are TRBV7-9 and TRBJ2-1; 9 positions match TRBD2. Trimming removed 5 bases from V and 0 bases from J; junction bases left unmatched: 5. The V gene's germline CDR1 is SEHNR and CDR2 FQNEAQ (reference sequence). This CDR3 is built from 16 residues. The variable domain in full, with the rest retrieved from reference TRBV7-9 and TRBJ2-1, is DTGVSQNPRHKITKRGQNVTFRCDPISEHNRLYWYRQTLGQGPEFLTYFQNEAQLEKSRLLSDRFSAERPKGSFSTLEIQRTEQGDSAMYLCASSVLAGFSYNEQFFGPGTRLTVL.

This clone showed up just once. This chain connects TRBV7-3 to TRBJ1-5; 9 bases match TRBD1. CDR1 and CDR2 (germline): SGHTA, FQGTGA. V was pared by 4 bases and J by 4 bases, with 20 bases of the junction left unmatched. This CDR3 has 20 residues. The CDR3 DNA reads TGTGCCAGCAGCTCATCACCGTGGGGACAGGGCCTGCAAGGTAATCAGCCCCAGCATTTT. Translating it yields CASSSSPWGQGLQGNQPQHF.

The J gene is TRBJ1-1, the V gene TRBV5-4, with D possibly being TRBD1 (6 bases). CDR3 length equals 14 residues. Trimming shortened V by 3 bases and J by 1 base, and 10 bases separated the two germline ends. CDR1 SGHNT and CDR2 YYREEE come from the germline V gene (reference sequence). CDR3 DNA sequence: TGTGCCAGCAGCTCTGGGGGCACGAACACTGAAGCTTTCTTT. The encoded protein is CASSSGGTNTEAFF.

The chain employs TRBV6-1 and TRBJ1-2, with D maybe TRBD1 (5 bases). The germline V and J ends were trimmed by 0 bases and 6 bases, with 17 bases remaining between them. Germline V CDR1 and CDR2: MNHNS, SASEGT. The CDR3 has 16 residues. The CDR3 loop reads CASSEAPGAQGNGYTF. The DNA for the CDR3 is TGTGCCAGCAGTGAAGCTCCCGGGGCGCAGGGTAATGGCTACACCTTC.

The rearrangement uses TRBV25-1 and TRBJ2-2; maybe TRBD1 (5 bases). Per the germline V gene, CDR1 is MGHDK and CDR2 is SYGVNS. The CDR3 extends over 14 amino acids. The ends were cut back, 5 bases at V and 1 base at J, with 8 bases in the middle. Here the CDR3 DNA reads TGTGCCAGCAGTCGCGGACAGAACACCGGGGAGCTGTTTTTT. Amino acids: CASSRGQNTGELFF.

V is TRBV7-9 and J is TRBJ2-5; no clear D. The CDR3 is 14 residues long. Trimming removed 2 bases at V and 1 base at J, with 8 bases between. Germline values: CDR1 SEHNR, CDR2 FQNEAQ (reference sequence). CDR3 protein: CASSLHATQETQYF. For the CDR3, the DNA is TGTGCCAGCAGCTTACACGCTACCCAAGAGACCCAGTACTTC.

The rearrangement joins TRBV7-2 to TRBJ2-1; D call uncertain. Germline V lookup: CDR1 SGHTA, CDR2 FQGNSA. The CDR3 spans 16 residues. Trimming stripped 5 bases from V and 1 base from J, with 15 bases between. The CDR3 sequence: CASSEFLGFSYNEQFF. The CDR3 nucleotides read TGTGCCAGCAGCGAATTCCTCGGTTTTTCCTACAATGAGCAGTTCTTC.

The chain combines TRBV5-4 with TRBJ2-1, with TRBD2 identical over 11 bases. The V gene's germline CDR1 is SGHNT and CDR2 YYREEE (reference sequence). This CDR3 has 15 residues. V was pared by 3 bases and J by 7 bases, with 6 bases of the junction left unmatched. The CDR3 bases are TGTGCCAGCAGCTCTAGCGGGAGGCCGGGAAATGAGCAGTTCTTC. It specifies CASSSSGRPGNEQFF.